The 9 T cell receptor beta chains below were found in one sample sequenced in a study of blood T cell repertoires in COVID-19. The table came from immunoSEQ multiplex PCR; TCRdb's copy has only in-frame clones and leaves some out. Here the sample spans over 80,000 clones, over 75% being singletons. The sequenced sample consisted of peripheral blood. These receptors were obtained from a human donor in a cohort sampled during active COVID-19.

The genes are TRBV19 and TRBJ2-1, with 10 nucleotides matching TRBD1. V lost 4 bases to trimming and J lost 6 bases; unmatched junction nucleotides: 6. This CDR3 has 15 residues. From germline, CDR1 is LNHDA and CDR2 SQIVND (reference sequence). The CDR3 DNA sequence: TGTGCCAGTAGTACAGCGGACAGGGGGGGCAATGAGCAGTTCTTC. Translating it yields CASSTADRGGNEQFF.

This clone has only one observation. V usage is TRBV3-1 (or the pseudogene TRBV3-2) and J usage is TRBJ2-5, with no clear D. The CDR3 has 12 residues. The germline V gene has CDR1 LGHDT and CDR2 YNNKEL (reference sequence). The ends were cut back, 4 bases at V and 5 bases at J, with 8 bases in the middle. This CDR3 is CASSLERETQYF. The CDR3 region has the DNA TGTGCCAGCAGCCTCGAACGGGAGACCCAGTACTTC.

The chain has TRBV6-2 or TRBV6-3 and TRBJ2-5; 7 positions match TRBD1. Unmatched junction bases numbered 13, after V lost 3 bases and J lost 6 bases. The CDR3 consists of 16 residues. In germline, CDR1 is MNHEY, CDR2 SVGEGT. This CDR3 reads CASSYATGFLEKTQYF. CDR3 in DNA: TGTGCCAGCAGTTATGCGACAGGGTTTTTGGAAAAGACCCAGTACTTC.

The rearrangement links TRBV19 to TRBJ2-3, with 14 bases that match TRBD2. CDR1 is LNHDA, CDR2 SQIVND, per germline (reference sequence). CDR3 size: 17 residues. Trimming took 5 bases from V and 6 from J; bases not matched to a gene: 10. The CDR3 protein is CASSVGGLAGVVDTQYF. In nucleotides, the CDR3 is TGTGCCAGTAGTGTAGGGGGACTAGCGGGAGTTGTTGATACGCAGTATTTT.

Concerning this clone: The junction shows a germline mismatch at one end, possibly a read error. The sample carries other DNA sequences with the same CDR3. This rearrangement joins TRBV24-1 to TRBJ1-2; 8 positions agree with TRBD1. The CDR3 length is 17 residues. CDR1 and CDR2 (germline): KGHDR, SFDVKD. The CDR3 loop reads CATSDPHTTGVRDGYTF. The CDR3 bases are TGTGCCACCAGTGATCCCCACACGACAGGGGTTAGAGATGGCTACACTTTC.

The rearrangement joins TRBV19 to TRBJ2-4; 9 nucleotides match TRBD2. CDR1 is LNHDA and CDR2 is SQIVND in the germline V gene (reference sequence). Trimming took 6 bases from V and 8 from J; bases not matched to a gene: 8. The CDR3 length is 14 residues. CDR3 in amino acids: CASRGGRARDIQYF. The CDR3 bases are TGTGCCAGTAGGGGCGGGAGGGCCAGAGACATTCAGTACTTC.

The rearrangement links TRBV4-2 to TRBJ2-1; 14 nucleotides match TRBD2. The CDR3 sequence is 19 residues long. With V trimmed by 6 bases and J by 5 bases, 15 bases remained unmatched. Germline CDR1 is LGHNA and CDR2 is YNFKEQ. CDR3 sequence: CASRRRPGLAGAGDNEQFF. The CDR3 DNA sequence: TGTGCCAGCAGGCGACGACCGGGACTAGCGGGAGCCGGCGACAATGAGCAGTTCTTC.

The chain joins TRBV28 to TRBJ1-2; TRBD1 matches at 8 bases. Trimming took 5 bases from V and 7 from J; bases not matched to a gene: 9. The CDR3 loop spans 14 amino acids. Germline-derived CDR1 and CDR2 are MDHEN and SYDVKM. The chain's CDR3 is CASSPTGRGPGYTF. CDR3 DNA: TGTGCCAGCAGTCCCACGGGCAGGGGGCCTGGCTACACCTTC.

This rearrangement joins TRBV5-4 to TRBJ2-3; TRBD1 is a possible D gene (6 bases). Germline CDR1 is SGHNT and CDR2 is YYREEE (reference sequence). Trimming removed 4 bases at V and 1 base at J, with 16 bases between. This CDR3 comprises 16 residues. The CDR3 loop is CASSKTNRAGTDTQYF. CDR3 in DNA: TGTGCCAGCAGCAAAACGAACAGGGCGGGCACAGATACGCAGTATTTT.